The clone carrying this T cell receptor beta chain was found once. Its antigen is unidentified. The sample is drawn from a study of shared clonotypes between healthy human individuals. General observations from the study: What rarefaction showed was incomplete sorted-subset sequencing despite large depth. The researchers took only blood, and tissue repertoires probably look different.

The data were produced by immunoSEQ multiplex PCR, yet TCRdb's version contains in-frame clones alone and is incomplete. The data hold around 600,000 clones, with 90% to 95% observed a single time. CD45RO-negative CD8 cells positively selected for CCR7 made up the naive population, which excluded terminally differentiated effector memory CD45RA+ cells. Material: naive CD8+ T cells sorted from blood. This TCR came from a woman in her 30s in good health.

The CDR3 DNA is TGTGCCAGCAGCCTAGCACAGGGGGGAGATACGCAGTATTTT. This sequence encodes CASSLAQGGDTQYF. V usage is TRBV6-6 and J usage is TRBJ2-3; 8 bases agree with TRBD1. The CDR3 length is 14 residues. V was pared by 6 bases and J by 5 bases, with 7 bases of the junction left unmatched. CDR1 and CDR2 (germline): MNHNY, SVGAGI (reference sequence).